A single sample gave rise to the 19 T cell receptor delta chains below, sequenced in a study of γδ T cells in repeated Plasmodium falciparum infection. Bulk repertoires came from Vgamma9/Vdelta2+ or Vdelta2-negative gammadelta T cells flow-sorted from PBMC. TCRdb processed the multiplex PCR reads again with the CATT caller. The table lists 90,000 or so delta-chain clones, 0.75% to 1% of them singletons, with approximately 9.6% in the top ten. Sequenced material: gamma-delta T cells from blood. The receptors were gathered from a pool of human donors (malaria-infected and uninfected, not separated).

This clone came up a few times. The mismatch at residue 14 between this DNA's translation and the TCRdb protein of a much larger clone likely reflects a read error; the protein shown is translated from the DNA. V is TRDV1 and J is TRDJ1; D remains unclear. The J gene was missing in TCRdb and was found by matching the end of the DNA to germline. There are 23 residues in the CDR3. The ends were cut back, 0 bases at V and 0 bases at J, with 32 bases in the middle. In germline, CDR1 is TSWWSYY, CDR2 QGS. CDR3 nucleotide sequence: TGTGCTCTTGGGGAACTAGTTTTCCGAAGACGAGACCCCGCTCCATCACACACCGATAAACTCATCTTT. Residues: CALGELVFRRRDPAPSHTDKLIF.

A word on this clone: TCRdb attributes to this sequence the protein of a much larger clone, which differs from the DNA translation at residue 4; a read error is likely, and the protein displayed is translated from the DNA. This rearrangement joins TRDV1 to TRDJ1; 8 bases map to TRDD3. The CDR3 extends over 15 amino acids. Per the germline V gene, CDR1 is TSWWSYY and CDR2 is QGS. CDR3 sequence reads: CALREPRGYPDKLIF. The CDR3, as DNA: TGTGCTCTTAGGGAACCTAGGGGATACCCCGATAAACTCATCTTT.

This clone was recorded a few times. This probably arose from a read error, given a far larger clone one base away. The same CDR3 arises from other DNA sequences in this sample as well. Written as DNA, the CDR3 is TGTGCCTGTGACACCGTCGGGGGACGGACAGCACAACTCTTCTTT. Translated: CACDTVGGRTAQLFF. The rearrangement joins TRDV2 to TRDJ2; D perhaps matches TRDD3 (6 bases). As TCRdb names no J gene, one was assigned here on the basis of a DNA match to germline. The CDR3 sequence is 15 residues long. CDR1 and CDR2 from the germline V gene are GEAIGNYY and EKD. The V and J ends lost 0 bases and 4 bases respectively, with 11 bases between them.

This clone was counted a few times. The likely explanation is a read error, given a far larger clone one base away. Other DNA sequences in the sample encode the same CDR3. This chain connects TRDV1 to TRDJ1, with 9 positions matching TRDD2. TCRdb records no J gene; here it was assigned by comparing the DNA to germline. With V trimmed by 2 bases and J by 0 bases, 40 bases remained unmatched. Germline lookup yields CDR1 TSWWSYY and CDR2 QGS. This CDR3 region has 28 residues. The CDR3 DNA follows: TGTGCTCTTGGGGAATATCCCCCTTCCTACTTGGTTCAGAGAACTGGGGCGGGGGTCGTGACGTACACCGATAAACTCATCTTT. Translation: CALGEYPPSYLVQRTGAGVVTYTDKLIF.

This clone occurred a few times. The mismatch at residue 5 between this DNA's translation and the TCRdb protein of a much larger clone likely reflects a read error; the protein shown is translated from the DNA. The chain couples TRDV1 to TRDJ1; 7 bases map to TRDD3. The CDR3 is made up of 22 amino acids. The germline V gene encodes CDR1 TSWWSYY and CDR2 QGS. The CDR3 DNA reads TGTGCTCTTGGGGGACTCAAGGTACCTACTGGGGATAAGCCCGGGGACACCGATAAACTCATCTTC. It specifies CALGGLKVPTGDKPGDTDKLIF.

In this sample, this clone turned up many times. This sequence joins TRDV1 and TRDJ1; 10 positions match TRDD3. The CDR3 totals 19 residues. Germline CDR1 reads TSWWSYY; CDR2 reads QGS. V was pared by 2 bases and J by 0 bases, with 12 bases of the junction left unmatched. CDR3 in amino acids: CALGEGVEGDTPNTDKLIF. In nucleotides, the CDR3 is TGTGCTCTTGGGGAAGGCGTGGAGGGGGATACGCCAAACACCGATAAACTCATCTTT.

About this clone itself: Translating this DNA gives a protein that differs at residue 9 from the TCRdb one, which belongs to a much larger clone; a read error is likely, and the protein shown is this translation. CDR3 protein: CALGELAFSYGPYTDKLIF. The CDR3 DNA reads TGTGCTCTTGGGGAACTCGCCTTCTCGTATGGTCCGTACACCGATAAACTCATCTTT. The J gene is TRDJ1, the V gene TRDV1, with D maybe TRDD2 (5 bases). TCRdb records no J gene; here it was assigned by comparing the DNA to germline. The CDR3 totals 19 residues. Germline values: CDR1 TSWWSYY, CDR2 QGS. V dropped 0 bases and J dropped 0 bases, with 20 bases sitting between them.

This clone has only a few counts. This DNA translates differently at residue 5 from the TCRdb protein, which is that of a much larger clone; a read error is likely, and the protein shown is the DNA's own translation. The V and J genes are TRDV1 and TRDJ1; D uncertain. TCRdb lists no J gene, so it was determined here by aligning the DNA to germline. Deletions cut 4 bases from V and 0 bases from J, with 21 bases between. CDR3 size: 18 residues. Germline lookup yields CDR1 TSWWSYY and CDR2 QGS. CDR3 DNA: TGTGCTCTTGGGGCCCATCGAGCCCAGGTCGAGTACACCGATAAACTCATCTTT. Translating gives CALGAHRAQVEYTDKLIF.

This clone showed up just a few times. The TCRdb protein comes from a much larger clone and disagrees with this DNA's translation at residue 12, likely due to a read error; the protein given here is derived from the DNA. The chain is built from TRDV1 and TRDJ1; 7 bases line up with TRDD3. V was pared by 5 bases and J by 7 bases, with 22 bases of the junction left unmatched. The CDR3 sequence is 18 residues long. The germline V gene has CDR1 TSWWSYY and CDR2 QGS. The CDR3 coding sequence is TGTGCTCTTGGGAGCGCCAAGGGGATCTGGGGGGTACGAAGTAAACTCATCTTT. Translating it yields CALGSAKGIWGVRSKLIF.

In its sample, this clone was seen a few times. The protein given by TCRdb reflects a much larger clone and differs at residue 16 from this DNA's translation, likely from a read error; the protein shown is the DNA's translation. This sequence joins TRDV1 and TRDJ1; 7 bases align to TRDD3. Germline CDR1 is TSWWSYY and CDR2 is QGS. The CDR3 has 18 residues. In DNA, the CDR3 is TGTGCTCTTGGGTCTTACCGTTCCATCTGGGGGCCACTCGATAAACGCATCTTT. Its protein is CALGSYRSIWGPLDKRIF.

This clone was recorded at least ten times. The chain recombines TRDV2 with TRDJ1; 7 positions match TRDD3. Germline-derived CDR1 and CDR2 are GEAIGNYY and EKD. Trimming removed 5 bases from V and 0 bases from J; junction bases left unmatched: 5. The CDR3 covers 14 residues. This chain's CDR3 is CACVRLGDTDKLIF. The DNA of the CDR3 is TGTGCCTGTGTACGGCTGGGGGACACCGATAAACTCATCTTT.

This clone came up a few times. The translation of this DNA and the TCRdb protein of a much larger clone differ at residue 10, probably owing to a read error; the protein shown here is translated from the DNA. The same CDR3 also results from other DNA sequences found in this sample. This rearrangement joins TRDV1 to TRDJ1, with TRDD3 matching 9 bases. TCRdb leaves out the J gene; it was filled in here by matching the DNA to germline. Trimming took 1 base from V and 3 from J; bases not matched to a gene: 15. CDR1 and CDR2 (germline): TSWWSYY, QGS. The CDR3 consists of 19 residues. CDR3 in DNA: TGTGCTCTTGGGGAACACACTTCCCTCCGGGGGATACACGCCGATAAACTCATCTTT. Protein sequence: CALGEHTSLRGIHADKLIF.

A word on this clone: This DNA's translation and the protein TCRdb lists, from a much larger clone, do not match at residue 8, likely due to a read error; the protein shown is translated from the DNA. The chain uses TRDV2 and TRDJ1; TRDD3 aligns across 9 bases. The J gene is not listed in TCRdb, so it was assigned here from a DNA match to germline. V dropped 0 bases and J dropped 2; count of bases not matched to a gene: 18. CDR1 is GEAIGNYY and CDR2 is EKD in the germline V gene. CDR3 length: 20 amino acids. CDR3 residues: CACDTGNRGYAPLRTDKLIF. The CDR3 bases are TGTGCCTGTGACACCGGTAATAGGGGATACGCCCCCCTACGGACCGATAAACTCATCTTT.

In regard to this clone: The translation of this DNA and the TCRdb protein of a much larger clone differ at residue 12, probably owing to a read error; the protein shown here is translated from the DNA. The identical CDR3 is also encoded by other nucleotide sequences in the sample. The chain has TRDV1 and TRDJ1; 9 nucleotides agree with TRDD3. In germline, CDR1 is TSWWSYY, CDR2 QGS. This CDR3 region has 19 residues. The CDR3, as DNA: TGTGCTCTGAACTCACTGCGGGGGGGGATACCCCCGTATACCGATAAGCTCATCTTT. Encoded protein: CALNSLRGGIPPYTDKLIF.

This clone was detected a few times. A single base is all that separates this from a far larger clone, so a read error is likely. This same CDR3 is encoded by further DNA sequences in the sample. This sequence joins TRDV2 and TRDJ1; 11 positions match TRDD3. No J segment appears in TCRdb, so it was assigned here by matching the sequence to germline. The CDR3 loop spans 19 amino acids. CDR1 is GEAIGNYY, CDR2 EKD, per germline. CDR3 sequence: CACDTLLGDTRRPTDKLIF. The CDR3 DNA reads as TGTGCCTGCGACACCCTCTTGGGGGATACGCGAAGACCGACCGATAAACTCATCTTT.

Of note for this clone: A far larger clone is a single base away, which makes a read error likely. This specimen includes other DNA sequences encoding the same CDR3. This chain joins TRDV1 and TRDJ1; 9 bases align to TRDD3. Here the J gene was assigned by germline matching of the DNA, as TCRdb has none. The germline V gene encodes CDR1 TSWWSYY and CDR2 QGS. The CDR3 covers 20 residues. The CDR3 DNA reads TGTGCTCTCGGGGAACTATTATTTCCAGGCCGGGGGGGGATACCCGATAAACTCATCTTT. Its translation is CALGELLFPGRGGIPDKLIF.

This clone was seen a handful of times. The protein in TCRdb stems from a much larger clone and differs at residue 15 from this DNA's translation, likely a read error; here the protein is translated from the DNA. The V gene is TRDV1, the J gene TRDJ1, with 13 bases identical to TRDD3. No J gene was available from TCRdb, and it was assigned here by a germline match of the DNA. This CDR3 contains 19 residues. The germline V gene has CDR1 TSWWSYY and CDR2 QGS. Germline trimming cut 2 bases from V and 7 bases from J; bases unmatched to any gene: 16. CDR3 amino acids: CALGESEFQLLGDTGKLIF. CDR3 DNA sequence: TGTGCTCTTGGGGAATCTGAGTTCCAGCTACTGGGGGATACGGGTAAACTCATCTTT.

Of note for this clone: The mismatch at residue 4 between this DNA's translation and the TCRdb protein of a much larger clone likely reflects a read error; the protein shown is translated from the DNA. This chain links TRDV1 with TRDJ1; TRDD3 matches at 12 bases. TCRdb records no J gene; here it was assigned by comparing the DNA to germline. This CDR3 has 21 residues. Germline-derived CDR1 and CDR2 are TSWWSYY and QGS. As DNA, the CDR3 is TGTGCTCTTGTGGAATTCACGGCGGTACTGGGGGATACTGTCGTCATGGATAAACTCATCTTT. It translates to CALVEFTAVLGDTVVMDKLIF.

As to this clone: TCRdb records a much larger clone's protein for this DNA, with a difference at residue 19 that likely arises from a read error; the protein given is the translation of the DNA. The rearrangement joins TRDV2 to TRDJ1, with 11 bases matching TRDD3. TCRdb offers no J gene call, so here the DNA was matched to germline to obtain one. Germline loops: CDR1 GEAIGNYY, CDR2 EKD. CDR3 length: 22 residues. In DNA, the CDR3 is TGTGCCTGTGACACCATCGAGGCTGGGGGATACCGCCCTAGGTCCCCTTCCGATAGACTCATCTTT. Amino acids: CACDTIEAGGYRPRSPSDRLIF.